Following are 12 T cell receptor beta chains from one sample sequenced in a study of cytomegalovirus exposure and HLA in healthy donors. Use of 60 Vbeta and 13 Jbeta primers characterized the PCR. The method was immunoSEQ multiplex PCR; TCRdb's version includes in-frame clones alone and lacks a portion of them. The data contain roughly 100,000 clones, roughly 80% of them singletons. Specimen: PBMCs. The receptors derive from a woman aged 55-70 years in good health and CMV-seronegative.

The chain recombines TRBV7-8 with TRBJ2-1; TRBD2 is a possible D gene (5 bases). There are 17 residues in the CDR3. CDR1 SGHVS and CDR2 FQNEAQ come from the germline V gene. Trimming removed 5 bases from V and 0 bases from J, with 17 bases in between. The CDR3: CASSPTVPGDSYNEQFF. The CDR3 coding sequence is TGTGCCAGCAGCCCTACAGTTCCCGGGGACTCCTACAATGAGCAGTTCTTC. Variable domain in full (rest from reference TRBV7-8 and TRBJ2-1): GAGVSQSPRYKVAKRGQDVALRCDPISGHVSLFWYQQALGQGPEFLTYFQNEAQLDKSGLPSDRFFAERPEGSVSTLKIQRTQQEDSAVYLCASSPTVPGDSYNEQFFGPGTRLTVL.

The V and J genes are TRBV4-3 and TRBJ2-1, with 11 bases that match TRBD2. CDR3 size: 16 residues. The germline CDR1 and CDR2 sequences are LGHNA and YSLEER. The trim removed 2 bases at V and 7 bases at J, leaving 7 bases unmatched. CDR3 region: CASSQPLAGGWNEQFF. The CDR3 nucleotides are TGCGCCAGCAGCCAACCCCTAGCGGGAGGCTGGAATGAGCAGTTCTTC.

The rearrangement uses TRBV19 and TRBJ1-2, with D possibly TRBD1 on 5 matching bases. CDR3 length equals 14 residues. V was pared by 5 bases and J by 5 bases, with 15 bases between. The germline V gene encodes CDR1 LNHDA and CDR2 SQIVND (reference sequence). The CDR3 spells CASSSLWRGYGYTF. The CDR3 nucleotides read TGTGCCAGTAGTTCACTTTGGAGGGGATATGGCTACACCTTC. The whole variable domain, filled in from reference TRBV19 and TRBJ1-2, reads DGGITQSPKYLFRKEGQNVTLSCEQNLNHDAMYWYRQDPGQGLRLIYYSQIVNDFQKGDIAEGYSVSREKKESFPLTVTSAQKNPTAFYLCASSSLWRGYGYTFGSGTRLTVV.

The chain couples TRBV2 to TRBJ1-2, with unresolved D. The CDR3 sequence is 15 residues long. Trimming removed 7 bases from V and 0 bases from J, with 15 bases in between. From germline, CDR1 is SNHLY and CDR2 FYNNEI. The CDR3 nucleotides are TGTGCCAGCAAGGAGGAGGGCAGAGCTAACTATGGCTACACCTTC. Amino acids: CASKEEGRANYGYTF.

This clone has a single count. The chain employs TRBV5-1 and TRBJ1-2; the match to TRBD1 covers 9 bases. CDR1 and CDR2 from the germline V gene are SGHRS and YFSETQ. The J segment lost 7 bases and the V segment lost 3 bases, leaving 1 base of the junction unmatched. The CDR3 sequence is 12 residues long. In DNA, the CDR3 is TGCGCCAGCAGCTCGGACAGGGGTGGCTACACCTTC. Translating gives CASSSDRGGYTF.

The chain uses TRBV11-2 and TRBJ1-1; possibly TRBD1 for D (5 bases). The germline V and J ends were trimmed by 5 bases and 0 bases, with 10 bases remaining between them. Looked up from germline, CDR1 is SGHAT and CDR2 is FQNNGV. The CDR3 runs to 14 residues. The DNA for the CDR3 is TGTGCCAGCAGCCGGACACACTTGAACACTGAAGCTTTCTTT. It yields the protein CASSRTHLNTEAFF. Filled out from reference TRBV11-2 and TRBJ1-1, the complete variable domain reads EAGVAQSPRYKIIEKRQSVAFWCNPISGHATLYWYQQILGQGPKLLIQFQNNGVVDDSQLPKDRFSAERLKGVDSTLKIQPAKLEDSAVYLCASSRTHLNTEAFFGQGTRLTVV.

The chain combines TRBV19 with TRBJ2-7; 8 nucleotides align to TRBD2. V trimming: 1 base; J trimming: 7 bases; junction bases outside the gene matches: 15. There are 17 residues in the CDR3. CDR1 and CDR2 from the germline V gene are LNHDA and SQIVND (reference sequence). The CDR3 loop is CASSIGAGVQVAGEQYF. The CDR3 DNA reads as TGTGCCAGTAGTATAGGAGCGGGAGTACAAGTGGCGGGAGAGCAGTACTTC.

The V and J genes are TRBV6-1 and TRBJ1-5; D unresolved. Germline V gene lookup returns CDR1 MNHNS and CDR2 SASEGT. The CDR3 extends over 13 amino acids. The V end was cut by 7 bases, the J end by 5 bases, with 12 bases between. CDR3 sequence (DNA): TGTGCCAGCATTTTGAGCGGGGATCAGCCCCAGCATTTT. Translated, it gives CASILSGDQPQHF.

This clone was recorded once. V is TRBV28 and J is TRBJ2-2; D remains ambiguous. The CDR3 spans 16 residues. The V end was cut by 3 bases, the J end by 1 base, with 12 bases between. CDR1 is MDHEN and CDR2 is SYDVKM in the germline V gene. The CDR3 is CASSFWAPRNTGELFF. CDR3 bases: TGTGCCAGCAGTTTTTGGGCACCGAGGAACACCGGGGAGCTGTTTTTT.

This chain uses TRBV4-3 with TRBJ1-1, with TRBD1 matching over 7 bases. The germline V gene has CDR1 LGHNA and CDR2 YSLEER. The CDR3 length is 16 residues. Germline trimming cut 3 bases from V and 3 bases from J; bases unmatched to any gene: 10. The CDR3 here is CASSHRHRGEDTEAFF. The CDR3 nucleotides read TGCGCCAGCAGCCATCGTCACAGGGGTGAGGACACTGAAGCTTTCTTT.

The chain couples TRBV7-9 to TRBJ2-1, with D possibly TRBD1 on 7 matching bases. Per germline, CDR1 SEHNR and CDR2 FQNEAQ (reference sequence). This CDR3 has 16 amino acids. Trimming took 5 bases from V and 8 from J, leaving 22 bases between them. CDR3 protein: CASSTQGGSTEYEQFF. CDR3 in DNA: TGTGCCAGCAGCACCCAGGGGGGATCCACGGAATATGAGCAGTTCTTC.

This chain uses TRBV6-6 with TRBJ1-5, with a weak D call TRBD1 (5 bases). The CDR3 extends over 16 amino acids. V lost 0 bases and J 3 bases, leaving 12 bases between the germline ends. CDR1 and CDR2 (germline): MNHNY, SVGAGI (reference sequence). The CDR3 loop reads CASSYSGQGHNQPQHF. The CDR3 DNA reads as TGTGCCAGCAGTTACTCCGGGCAGGGTCACAATCAGCCCCAGCATTTT.